The next 20 T cell receptor beta chains were all read from a single sample in a study of spatial heterogeneity in lung cancer. Study conclusions and caveats: Mutation tallies in tumors tracked expanded intratumoral alpha and beta TCR counts.

Described time point: sample taken at primary tumor resection. One entry per CDR3 protein, called by TCRdb with MiXCR from the 5' RACE reads. The table includes around 100,000 distinct CDR3 sequences, 3.5% to 5% detected once. No antigen is known for these receptors. Sequenced material: lung tumor tissue, taken at surgery. Receptors originate from a male donor with early-stage non-small cell lung cancer.

This clonotype was found many times. The J gene is TRBJ2-5, the V gene TRBV27, with 7 bases that match TRBD2. Germline trimming cut 6 bases from V and 4 bases from J; bases unmatched to any gene: 17. Germline values: CDR1 MNHEY, CDR2 SMNVEV (reference sequence). The CDR3 consists of 17 residues. The CDR3 spells CASSRIGGGSHAETQYF. CDR3 in DNA: TGTGCCAGCAGCCGAATAGGTGGCGGGAGCCACGCAGAGACCCAGTACTTC.

The chain recombines TRBV7-2 with TRBJ2-3, with TRBD2 matching over 8 bases. Looked up from germline, CDR1 is SGHTA and CDR2 is FQGNSA. V was pared by 3 bases and J by 4 bases, with 6 bases of the junction left unmatched. The CDR3 has 15 residues. The CDR3 bases are TGTGCCAGCAGCTTTCCGGGACTAGTAGCAGATACGCAGTATTTT. Protein sequence: CASSFPGLVADTQYF.

At least ten counts were recorded for this clonotype. The chain couples TRBV16 to TRBJ1-5; D is ambiguous. The germline CDR1 and CDR2 sequences are KGHSY and FQNENV. Trimming left V 0 bases short and J 6 bases short, with 3 bases between. This CDR3 contains 12 residues. The CDR3 sequence is CASSQSGQPQHF. The CDR3 region has the DNA TGTGCCAGCAGCCAATCGGGTCAGCCCCAGCATTTT.

This clonotype was recorded many times. The chain employs TRBV11-2 and TRBJ2-3, with 8 bases fitting TRBD1. Looked up from germline, CDR1 is SGHAT and CDR2 is FQNNGV. Trimming took 0 bases from V and 0 from J; bases not matched to a gene: 5. The CDR3 has 17 residues. The CDR3 spells CASSLERGQGSTDTQYF. The DNA for the CDR3 is TGTGCCAGCAGCTTAGAAAGAGGACAGGGAAGCACAGATACGCAGTATTTT.

This clonotype was found many times. V usage is TRBV10-3 and J usage is TRBJ1-4; 7 nucleotides align to TRBD1. Germline lookup yields CDR1 ENHRY and CDR2 SYGVKD. V shed 1 base and J 8 bases; nucleotides not matched to a gene: 7. CDR3 length: 15 amino acids. CDR3 loop: CAISELDRDKEKLFF. The CDR3 DNA follows: TGTGCCATCAGTGAGTTAGACAGGGATAAGGAAAAACTGTTTTTT.

This clonotype was seen at least ten times. This chain links TRBV28 with TRBJ2-7, with TRBD1 as a possible D gene (5 bases). CDR1 MDHEN and CDR2 SYDVKM come from the germline V gene. The CDR3 spans 13 residues. V lost 7 bases to trimming and J lost 3 bases, with 13 bases between them. The CDR3 spells CASTIGALYEQYF. The DNA of the CDR3 is TGTGCCAGCACGATTGGGGCCCTCTACGAGCAGTACTTC.

This clonotype was counted ten times or more. The chain combines TRBV27 with TRBJ1-5; possibly TRBD1 for D (5 bases). CDR1 and CDR2 (germline): MNHEY, SMNVEV (reference sequence). The CDR3 consists of 16 residues. V was trimmed by 6 bases and J by 6 bases, leaving 21 bases between them. The CDR3 is CASSVTGARPGQPQHF. The CDR3 DNA reads TGTGCCAGCAGCGTGACCGGGGCGAGACCGGGTCAGCCCCAGCATTTT.

This clonotype was observed at least ten times. This chain uses TRBV12-3 or TRBV12-4 with TRBJ2-1; no definite D call. Deletions cut 3 bases from V and 6 bases from J, with 6 bases between. The CDR3 is made up of 12 amino acids. The CDR3, as DNA: TGTGCCAGCAGTTTTTACTCCAATGAGCAGTTCTTC. It specifies CASSFYSNEQFF.

This clonotype was seen repeatedly, ten times or more. The chain is built from TRBV28 and TRBJ2-3, with D perhaps matching TRBD2 (5 bases). The V gene's germline CDR1 is MDHEN and CDR2 SYDVKM. This CDR3 region has 11 residues. V was clipped by 8 bases and J by 6 bases, with 9 bases between them. The DNA for the CDR3 is TGTGCCAGCCGTAGCGCCGATACGCAGTATTTT. Its protein product is CASRSADTQYF.

This clonotype was counted ten times or more. CDR3 coding DNA: TGTGCCAGCAGCCGATGGAAACCGGGACAGGGTTCTGGGGCCAACGTCCTGACTTTC. Encoded protein: CASSRWKPGQGSGANVLTF. The rearrangement links TRBV7-9 to TRBJ2-6, with 9 bases matching TRBD1. This CDR3 spans 19 amino acids. Germline CDR1 and CDR2: SEHNR and FQNEAQ (reference sequence). The J segment lost 1 base and the V segment lost 5 bases, leaving 12 bases of the junction unmatched. Full variable domain (outside the CDR3, taken from reference TRBV7-9 and TRBJ2-6): DTGVSQNPRHKITKRGQNVTFRCDPISEHNRLYWYRQTLGQGPEFLTYFQNEAQLEKSRLLSDRFSAERPKGSFSTLEIQRTEQGDSAMYLCASSRWKPGQGSGANVLTFGAGSRLTVL.

This clonotype showed up many times. The chain has TRBV28 and TRBJ1-2; 9 bases match TRBD1. Germline-derived CDR1 and CDR2 are MDHEN and SYDVKM. CDR3 size: 14 residues. Trimming removed 4 bases from V and 4 bases from J; junction bases left unmatched: 4. In DNA form, the CDR3 reads TGTGCCAGCAGTTATTTGACAGGGGGCTATGGCTACACCTTC. Its protein is CASSYLTGGYGYTF.

This clonotype occurred many times. This chain joins TRBV6-6 and TRBJ1-5; D is perhaps TRBD1 (5 bases). This CDR3 contains 15 residues. Per the germline V gene, CDR1 is MNHNY and CDR2 is SVGAGI (reference sequence). Trimming shortened V by 10 bases and J by 4 bases, and 20 bases separated the two germline ends. The CDR3 here is CATTRGTAGNQPQHF. CDR3 sequence (DNA): TGTGCCACCACTAGGGGTACCGCGGGAAATCAGCCCCAGCATTTT.

This clonotype was seen many times. The chain uses TRBV10-3 and TRBJ2-3, with 9 bases identical to TRBD1. The germline V gene encodes CDR1 ENHRY and CDR2 SYGVKD. J gave up 5 bases and V 6 bases, and 6 bases lay outside the gene matches. The CDR3 loop spans 14 amino acids. DNA of the CDR3: TGTGCCATCAGGCGGGACAGGGCGGTAGATACGCAGTATTTT. Residues: CAIRRDRAVDTQYF.

This clonotype was recorded a few times. V usage is TRBV6-1 and J usage is TRBJ1-5; D remains unclear. Trimming took off 2 bases at V and 0 bases at J, with 8 bases between the two ends. The CDR3 contains 15 residues. CDR1 is MNHNS and CDR2 is SASEGT in the germline V gene. The CDR3 loop is CASSERRNSNQPQHF. CDR3 coding DNA: TGTGCCAGCAGTGAACGCAGAAATAGCAATCAGCCCCAGCATTTT.

The table lists this clonotype with many counts. The rearrangement joins TRBV20-1 to TRBJ2-7; D not certain. With 3 bases removed from V and 3 bases from J, the gap between germline ends came to 6 bases. There are 11 residues in the CDR3. In germline, CDR1 is DFQATT, CDR2 SNEGSKA (reference sequence). CDR3 protein: CSASYSYEQYF. CDR3 sequence (DNA): TGCAGTGCTAGCTACAGCTACGAGCAGTACTTC.

In its sample, this clonotype was seen many times. This chain uses TRBV5-1 with TRBJ2-7, with a weak D call TRBD1 (5 bases). The CDR3 consists of 13 residues. Germline V gene lookup returns CDR1 SGHRS and CDR2 YFSETQ. Trimming pared 0 bases from V and 4 bases from J, leaving 8 bases between. This chain's CDR3 is CASSLVQGYEQYF. The CDR3, as DNA: TGCGCCAGCAGCTTGGTGCAGGGATACGAGCAGTACTTC.

This clonotype came up a few times. The chain carries TRBV20-1 and TRBJ2-7; 7 bases are shared with TRBD1. J gave up 1 base and V 3 bases, and 9 bases lay outside the gene matches. CDR1 and CDR2 (germline): DFQATT, SNEGSKA (reference sequence). This CDR3 is 15 amino acids long. The CDR3 is CSASYTRDRSYEQYF. The CDR3, as DNA: TGCAGTGCTAGTTACACCAGGGACAGATCCTACGAGCAGTACTTC.

This clonotype was detected ten times or more. J is TRBJ2-1 and V is TRBV28; TRBD2 agrees at 10 bases. V lost 8 bases and J lost 7; bases outside the gene matches: 8. CDR3 length: 14 residues. Germline CDR1 is MDHEN and CDR2 is SYDVKM. The CDR3 here is CASALAGVRNEQFF. DNA of the CDR3: TGTGCCAGCGCCCTAGCGGGAGTACGGAATGAGCAGTTCTTC.

In its sample, this clonotype was seen many times. CDR3 residues: CSARSAGGEDPNPHEQYF. CDR3 coding DNA: TGCAGTGCTAGGTCAGCGGGAGGTGAGGACCCGAACCCCCACGAGCAGTACTTC. The chain recombines TRBV20-1 with TRBJ2-7; TRBD2 aligns across 9 bases. Germline lookup yields CDR1 DFQATT and CDR2 SNEGSKA (reference sequence). The CDR3 loop spans 18 amino acids. V lost 3 bases to trimming and J lost 5 bases; unmatched junction nucleotides: 20.

This clonotype was detected a few times. The chain joins TRBV28 to TRBJ2-7, with D uncertain. Between the trimmed V and J ends, which lost 6 bases and 4 bases, there was a span of 13 bases. The CDR3 is 13 residues long. Germline V CDR1 and CDR2: MDHEN, SYDVKM. The CDR3 DNA reads TGTGCCAGCAGCTACTCCCCCCAATACGAGCAGTACTTC. Translation: CASSYSPQYEQYF.